This TCR beta chain was sequenced in a study of blood T cell repertoires in COVID-19. The V gene lost 1 base and the J gene lost 14 bases, with 9 bases spanning the gap. The CDR3 is made up of 11 amino acids. Germline V gene sequence: CDR1 LNHDA, CDR2 SQIVND (reference sequence). Profiled with immunoSEQ multiplex PCR; TCRdb holds only in-frame clones, not every one. The sample holds approximately 300,000 clones, roughly 89% seen once. The receptor's source is a man in his forties with acute or convalescent COVID-19. V usage is TRBV19 and J usage is TRBJ1-5; D is undetermined. Material for sequencing was peripheral blood. CDR3 residues: CASSIGNRKHF. The CDR3 DNA reads TGTGCCAGTAGTATAGGAAACAGAAAGCATTTT.